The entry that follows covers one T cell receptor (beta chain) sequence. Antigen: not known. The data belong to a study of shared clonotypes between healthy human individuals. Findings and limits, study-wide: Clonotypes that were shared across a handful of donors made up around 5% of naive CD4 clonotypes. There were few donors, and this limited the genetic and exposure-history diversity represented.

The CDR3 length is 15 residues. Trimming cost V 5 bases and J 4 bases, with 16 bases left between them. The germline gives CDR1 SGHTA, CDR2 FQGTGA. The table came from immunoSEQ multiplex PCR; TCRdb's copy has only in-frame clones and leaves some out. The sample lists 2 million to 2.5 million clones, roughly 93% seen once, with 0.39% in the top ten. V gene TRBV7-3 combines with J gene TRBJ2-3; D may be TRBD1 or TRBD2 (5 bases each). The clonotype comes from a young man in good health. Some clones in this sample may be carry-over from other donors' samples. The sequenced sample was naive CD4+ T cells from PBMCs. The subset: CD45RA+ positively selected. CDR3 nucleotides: TGTGCCAGCAGCCCCGGGGCCAGGCGCTCAGATACGCAGTATTTT. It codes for CASSPGARRSDTQYF.